This entry features one T cell receptor beta chain sequence. This clone showed up just once. It has no known antigen specificity. No much larger clone exists at a distance of one base, and base qualities are not known. The immunoSEQ Assay, a bias-controlled multiplex PCR, was used to amplify TCRbeta CDR3 regions from genomic DNA. The authors processed their data as follows. Within the assay, amplification of reference gene primers was used to estimate how many nucleated cells each sample contained. Sequence reads were collapsed and filtered to measure the absolute abundance of every unique TCRbeta CDR3 rearrangement. For each sample, productive Simpson clonality was calculated by taking the square root of Simpson's diversity index across productive rearrangements. Entries here come from immuneACCESS through TCRdb and include only in-frame sequences with V and J called. Some clones fail to appear in such tables; in the studies checked, an unresolved V gene covers under half of the shortfall, and the cause of the remainder is unknown. The DNA gave D and trimming, while V, J and clone size come from that table. The sample table holds 150,000 to 200,000 clones, of which 70% to 90% were seen once. The ten largest make up approximately 11% of the sample.

This entry belongs to a study of blood T cell repertoires in COVID-19 (dated by TCRdb to about 2020). In the study overall: Samples from collaborators originated in the United States, Italy and Spain and spanned both the acute and convalescent phases of COVID-19. Nearly every sample came with metadata listing a de-identified subject ID, COVID-19 status, age in years and sex. The dataset comprised deeply sampled blood TCRbeta repertoires from subjects exposed to, actively infected with, or recovered from COVID-19. The prospective study material was composed of cDNA or gDNA derived from T cells, B-cell-depleted T cells, or PBMCs. The repertoires were made available in a free public database intended to serve as a resource for research on the immune response to SARS-CoV-2. Samples came from the ongoing ImmuneRACE study (first 160 participants) plus 1,254 subjects from 6 global collaborators. HLA class I and class II types, where available, came from metadata supplied by the sample provider rather than from assay-based typing. Broader findings and caveats from the paper: How much clinical and demographic metadata was included differed by source and by participant, and the metadata was provided uncurated.

Collaborating institutions collected whole blood in K2EDTA tubes following their own protocols. For TCRbeta analysis, collaborators shipped samples as frozen whole blood, isolated PBMCs, or DNA extracted from either of those sample types. Spanning cysteine to phenylalanine, the CDR3 consists of 16 amino acids. Here the CDR3 DNA is all that survives: 48 bases in frame from base 1. V loses 4 bases at its end and J loses 9 bases; junction bases beyond the gene matches: 13. The germline V gene supplies CDR1 SGDLS and CDR2 YYNGEE. The receptor comes from a human donor with active or convalescent COVID-19. The donor label of this sample is uncertain. The rearrangement combines TRBV9 with TRBJ1-6, with TRBD1 matching 7 junction bases. Sequenced material: peripheral blood. CDR3 loop: CASSPGTAPSGSPLHF. Read as DNA, the sequence is TGTGCCAGCAGCCCCGGGACAGCCCCTTCGGGTTCACCCCTCCACTTT.